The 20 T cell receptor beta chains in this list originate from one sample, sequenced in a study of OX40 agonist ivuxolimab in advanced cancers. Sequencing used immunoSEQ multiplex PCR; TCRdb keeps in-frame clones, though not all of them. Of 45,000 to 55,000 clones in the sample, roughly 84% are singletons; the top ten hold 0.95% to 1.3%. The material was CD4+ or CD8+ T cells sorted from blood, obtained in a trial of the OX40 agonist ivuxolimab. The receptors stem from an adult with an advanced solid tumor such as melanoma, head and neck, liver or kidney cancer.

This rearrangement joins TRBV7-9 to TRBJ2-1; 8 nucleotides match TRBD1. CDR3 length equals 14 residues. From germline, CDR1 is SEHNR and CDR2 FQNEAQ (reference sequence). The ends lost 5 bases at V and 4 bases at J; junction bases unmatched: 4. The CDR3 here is CASSPGQVYNEQFF. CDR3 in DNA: TGTGCCAGCAGCCCGGGACAGGTTTACAATGAGCAGTTCTTC.

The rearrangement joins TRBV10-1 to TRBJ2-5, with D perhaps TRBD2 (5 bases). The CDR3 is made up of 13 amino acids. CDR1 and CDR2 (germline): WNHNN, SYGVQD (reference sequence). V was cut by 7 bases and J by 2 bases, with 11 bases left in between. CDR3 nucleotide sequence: TGCGCCAGCACCCAGCGGATACAAGAGACCCAGTACTTC. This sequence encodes CASTQRIQETQYF.

Written as DNA, the CDR3 is TGTGCCAGCAGCTTAACCACCCGAACTGAAGCTTTCTTT. Amino acid sequence: CASSLTTRTEAFF. V is TRBV7-9 and J is TRBJ1-1; D not resolved. This CDR3 has 13 amino acids. Germline V gene lookup returns CDR1 SEHNR and CDR2 FQNEAQ (reference sequence). V was trimmed by 2 bases and J by 5 bases, leaving 9 bases between them.

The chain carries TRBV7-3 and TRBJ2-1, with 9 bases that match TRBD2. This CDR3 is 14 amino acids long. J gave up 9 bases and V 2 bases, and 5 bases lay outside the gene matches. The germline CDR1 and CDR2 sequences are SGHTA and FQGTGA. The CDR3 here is CASSLWAREGEQFF. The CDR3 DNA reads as TGTGCCAGCAGCTTATGGGCGCGGGAGGGTGAGCAGTTCTTC. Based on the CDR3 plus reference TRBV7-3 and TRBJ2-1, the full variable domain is GAGVSQTPSNKVTEKGKYVELRCDPISGHTALYWYRQSLGQGPEFLIYFQGTGAADDSGLPNDRFFAVRPEGSVSTLKIQRTERGDSAVYLCASSLWAREGEQFFGPGTRLTVL.

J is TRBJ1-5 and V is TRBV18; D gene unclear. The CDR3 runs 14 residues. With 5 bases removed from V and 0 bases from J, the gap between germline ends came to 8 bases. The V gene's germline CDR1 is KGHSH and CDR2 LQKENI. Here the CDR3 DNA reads TGTGCCAGCTCAAACGCCGGTAGCAATCAGCCCCAGCATTTT. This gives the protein CASSNAGSNQPQHF. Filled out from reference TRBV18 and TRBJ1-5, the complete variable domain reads NAGVMQNPRHLVRRRGQEARLRCSPMKGHSHVYWYRQLPEEGLKFMVYLQKENIIDESGMPKERFSAEFPKEGPSILRIQQVVRGDSAAYFCASSNAGSNQPQHFGDGTRLSIL.

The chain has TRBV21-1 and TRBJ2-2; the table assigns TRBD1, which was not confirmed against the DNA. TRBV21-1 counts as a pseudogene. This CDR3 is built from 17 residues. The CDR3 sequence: CASSKVPPRTNTGELFF. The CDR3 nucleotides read TGTGCCAGCAGCAAAGTCCCCCCCAGAACGAACACCGGGGAGCTGTTTTTT.

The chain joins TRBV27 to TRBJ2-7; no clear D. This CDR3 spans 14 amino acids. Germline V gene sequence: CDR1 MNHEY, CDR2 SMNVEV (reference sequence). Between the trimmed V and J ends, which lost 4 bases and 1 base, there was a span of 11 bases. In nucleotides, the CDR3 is TGTGCCAGCAGTTCATCGCGGCAGTCCTACGAGCAGTACTTC. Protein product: CASSSSRQSYEQYF.

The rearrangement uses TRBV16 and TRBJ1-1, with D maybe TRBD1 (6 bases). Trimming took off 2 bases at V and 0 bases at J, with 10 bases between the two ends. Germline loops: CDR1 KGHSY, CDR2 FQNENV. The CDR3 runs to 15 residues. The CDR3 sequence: CASSQRTGLNTEAFF. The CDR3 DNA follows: TGTGCCAGCAGCCAACGTACAGGGCTGAACACTGAAGCTTTCTTT.

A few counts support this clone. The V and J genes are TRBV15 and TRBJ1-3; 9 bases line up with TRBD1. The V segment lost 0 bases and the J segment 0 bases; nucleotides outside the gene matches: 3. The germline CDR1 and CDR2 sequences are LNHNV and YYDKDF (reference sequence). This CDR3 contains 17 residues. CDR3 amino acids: CATSRDGDRASGNTIYF. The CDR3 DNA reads TGTGCCACCAGCAGAGATGGGGACAGGGCCTCTGGAAACACCATATATTTT.

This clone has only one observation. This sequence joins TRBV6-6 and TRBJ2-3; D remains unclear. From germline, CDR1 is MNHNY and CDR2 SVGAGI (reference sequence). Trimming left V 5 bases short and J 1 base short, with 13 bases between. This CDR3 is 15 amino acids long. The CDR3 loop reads CASSPDTIRTDTQYF. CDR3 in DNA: TGTGCCAGCAGTCCTGACACCATCCGCACAGATACGCAGTATTTT.

The CDR3 nucleotides read TGTGCCATCAGTGAGTTCGGGGGGCGGCTAGCGGGCTACAATGAGCAGTTCTTC. This sequence encodes CAISEFGGRLAGYNEQFF. The chain employs TRBV10-3 and TRBJ2-1, with 8 bases matching TRBD2. The CDR3 spans 18 residues. The V gene's germline CDR1 is ENHRY and CDR2 SYGVKD. Trimming at V came to 1 base and at J to 3 bases, leaving 11 bases not matched to a gene.

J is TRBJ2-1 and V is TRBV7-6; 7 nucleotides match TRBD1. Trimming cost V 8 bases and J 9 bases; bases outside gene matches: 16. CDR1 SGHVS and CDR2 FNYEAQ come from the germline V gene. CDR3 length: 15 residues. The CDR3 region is CASAATNRGQGEQFF. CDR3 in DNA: TGTGCCAGCGCAGCCACCAACAGGGGTCAGGGTGAGCAGTTCTTC. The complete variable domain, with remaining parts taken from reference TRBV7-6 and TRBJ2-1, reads GAGVSQSPRYKVTKRGQDVALRCDPISGHVSLYWYRQALGQGPEFLTYFNYEAQQDKSGLPNDRFSAERPEGSISTLTIQRTEQRDSAMYRCASAATNRGQGEQFFGPGTRLTVL.

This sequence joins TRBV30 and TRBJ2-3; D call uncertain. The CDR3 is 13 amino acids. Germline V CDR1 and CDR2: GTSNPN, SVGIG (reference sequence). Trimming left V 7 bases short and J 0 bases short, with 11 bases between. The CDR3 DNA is TGTGCCTCGGGCCAGCTGAGCACAGATACGCAGTATTTT. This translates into CASGQLSTDTQYF. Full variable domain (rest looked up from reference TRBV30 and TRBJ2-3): SQTIHQWPATLVQPVGSPLSLECTVEGTSNPNLYWYRQAAGRGLQLLFYSVGIGQISSEVPQNLSASRPQDRQFILSSKKLLLSDSGFYLCASGQLSTDTQYFGPGTRLTVL.

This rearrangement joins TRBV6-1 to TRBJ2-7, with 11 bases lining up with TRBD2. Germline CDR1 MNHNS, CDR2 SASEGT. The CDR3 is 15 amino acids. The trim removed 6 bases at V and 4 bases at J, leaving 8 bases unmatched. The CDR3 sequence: CASRYSLAGGYEQYF. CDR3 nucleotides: TGTGCCAGCAGGTATTCTCTAGCGGGAGGATACGAGCAGTACTTC.

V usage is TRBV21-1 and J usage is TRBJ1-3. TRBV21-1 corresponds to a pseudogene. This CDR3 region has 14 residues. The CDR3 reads CASSKCRLGTTIYF. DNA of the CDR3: TGTGCCAGCAGCAAATGCCGCCTGGGAACCACCATATATTTT.

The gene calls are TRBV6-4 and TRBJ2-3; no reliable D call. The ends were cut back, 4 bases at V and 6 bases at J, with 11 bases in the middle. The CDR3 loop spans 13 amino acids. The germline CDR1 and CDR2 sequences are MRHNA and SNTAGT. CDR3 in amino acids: CASSAYQEDTQYF. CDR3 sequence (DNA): TGTGCCAGCAGTGCCTACCAAGAGGATACGCAGTATTTT.

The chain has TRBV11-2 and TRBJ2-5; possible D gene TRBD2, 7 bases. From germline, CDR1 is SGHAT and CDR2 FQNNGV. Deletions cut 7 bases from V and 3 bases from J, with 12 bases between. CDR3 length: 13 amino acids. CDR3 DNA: TGTGCCAGCATCAGAGGGGGGGAAGAGACCCAGTACTTC. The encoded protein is CASIRGGEETQYF.

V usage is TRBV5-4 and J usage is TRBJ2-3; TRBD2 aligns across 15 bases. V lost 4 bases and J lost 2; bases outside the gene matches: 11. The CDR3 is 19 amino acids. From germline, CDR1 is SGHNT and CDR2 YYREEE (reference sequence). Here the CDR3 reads CASSAGMGLAGGLTDTQYF. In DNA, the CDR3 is TGTGCCAGCAGCGCGGGGATGGGACTAGCGGGAGGTCTCACAGATACGCAGTATTTT.

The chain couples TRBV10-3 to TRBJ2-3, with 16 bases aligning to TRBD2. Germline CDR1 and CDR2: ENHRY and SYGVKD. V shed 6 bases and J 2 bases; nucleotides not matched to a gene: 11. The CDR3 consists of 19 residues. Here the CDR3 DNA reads TGTGCCATCAGACACCCGAGGGGACTAGCGGGAGGGTCCACAGATACGCAGTATTTT. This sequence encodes CAIRHPRGLAGGSTDTQYF.

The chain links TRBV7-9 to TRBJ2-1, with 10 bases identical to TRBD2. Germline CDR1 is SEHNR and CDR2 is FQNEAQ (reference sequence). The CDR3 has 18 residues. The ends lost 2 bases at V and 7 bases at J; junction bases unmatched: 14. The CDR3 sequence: CASSLPPRLAGAINEQFF. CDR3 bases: TGTGCCAGCAGCTTACCTCCCCGGCTAGCGGGAGCCATTAATGAGCAGTTCTTC.